These T cell receptor beta chains were read from a single sample in a study of blood T cell repertoires in COVID-19. Profiling relied on immunoSEQ multiplex PCR, and the TCRdb table lists in-frame clones only, not all of them. The sample carries about 180,000 clones, around 85% recorded once. The sequencing sample was made of PBMCs or T cells enriched from blood (not recorded which). These receptor sequences come from a man aged 35 to 55 who had recovered from COVID-19. CDR3s include the opening cysteine and the closing phenylalanine or tryptophan. D genes are given only for firm matches. Clone size is stated in some rows and not others, as once, few, many or a class when expanded.

j_call: TRBJ1-6; v_call: TRBV27; clone_size: -; d_call: TRBD1; cdr3_aa: CASSPAGTDNSPLHF; cdr3_nt: TGTGCCAGCAGTCCCGCCGGGACAGATAATTCACCCCTCCACTTT
j_call: TRBJ1-4; v_call: TRBV4-1; clone_size: -; d_call: -; cdr3_aa: CASSQEETPSEKLFF; cdr3_nt: TGCGCCAGCAGCCAAGAAGAGACTCCTAGCGAAAAACTGTTTTTT
j_call: TRBJ1-4; v_call: TRBV5-1; clone_size: once; d_call: -; cdr3_aa: CASSLEHTNEKLFF; cdr3_nt: TGCGCCAGCAGCTTGGAACATACGAATGAAAAACTGTTTTTT
j_call: TRBJ1-2; v_call: TRBV2; clone_size: -; d_call: -; cdr3_aa: CASSEQGSYGYTF; cdr3_nt: TGTGCCAGCAGTGAACAGGGATCCTATGGCTACACCTTC
j_call: TRBJ2-1; v_call: TRBV12-3/TRBV12-4; clone_size: once; d_call: -; cdr3_aa: CASSLNGGNEQFF; cdr3_nt: TGTGCCAGCAGTTTAAACGGTGGTAATGAGCAGTTCTTC
j_call: TRBJ2-7; v_call: TRBV6-1; clone_size: -; d_call: TRBD1; cdr3_aa: CASSEGDRDDF; cdr3_nt: TGTGCCAGCAGTGAGGGGGACAGGGACGACTTC
j_call: TRBJ1-3; v_call: TRBV7-6; clone_size: -; d_call: -; cdr3_aa: CASSTQTGPSGNTIYF; cdr3_nt: TGTGCCAGCAGCACACAGACAGGTCCCTCTGGAAACACCATATATTTT
j_call: TRBJ2-3; v_call: TRBV28; clone_size: once; d_call: TRBD2; cdr3_aa: CASWSSGRTDTQYF; cdr3_nt: TGTGCCAGCTGGTCGAGCGGGAGAACAGATACGCAGTATTTT
j_call: TRBJ1-3; v_call: TRBV5-1; clone_size: -; d_call: -; cdr3_aa: CASSPLQPNSGNTIYF; cdr3_nt: TGCGCCAGCAGCCCCCTACAGCCAAACTCTGGAAACACCATATATTTT
j_call: TRBJ2-7; v_call: TRBV30; clone_size: -; d_call: TRBD1; cdr3_aa: CAWSRRIGQGYSGEQYF; cdr3_nt: TGTGCCTGGAGCCGACGGATCGGACAGGGGTATAGTGGCGAGCAGTACTTC
j_call: TRBJ2-7; v_call: TRBV3-1/TRBV3-2; clone_size: -; d_call: TRBD2; cdr3_aa: CASSQTSGRTTYEQYF; cdr3_nt: TGTGCCAGCAGCCAAACTAGCGGGAGGACGACCTACGAGCAGTACTTC
j_call: TRBJ2-7; v_call: TRBV13; clone_size: -; d_call: TRBD1; cdr3_aa: CASSANPGTGLGNEQYF; cdr3_nt: TGTGCCAGCAGCGCAAACCCGGGGACAGGGCTTGGGAACGAGCAGTACTTC
j_call: TRBJ1-5; v_call: TRBV4-1; clone_size: -; d_call: TRBD1; cdr3_aa: CASSPGTGLSPQHF; cdr3_nt: TGCGCCAGCAGCCCGGGGACAGGGTTGTCGCCCCAGCATTTT
j_call: TRBJ2-5; v_call: TRBV18; clone_size: -; d_call: -; cdr3_aa: CASSRSYGETQYF; cdr3_nt: TGTGCCAGCTCACGGTCCTACGGAGAGACCCAGTACTTC
j_call: TRBJ2-3; v_call: TRBV3-1/TRBV3-2; clone_size: -; d_call: TRBD2; cdr3_aa: CASSQRGADTQYF; cdr3_nt: TGTGCCAGCAGCCAACGGGGGGCAGATACGCAGTATTTT
j_call: TRBJ2-5; v_call: TRBV5-5; clone_size: -; d_call: TRBD1; cdr3_aa: CASSIPGQGSETQYF; cdr3_nt: TGTGCCAGCAGCATACCGGGACAGGGTTCGGAGACCCAGTACTTC
j_call: TRBJ2-1; v_call: TRBV7-2; clone_size: -; d_call: -; cdr3_aa: CASSLTGWFNEQFF; cdr3_nt: TGTGCCAGCAGCTTGACGGGGTGGTTCAATGAGCAGTTCTTC
j_call: TRBJ2-7; v_call: TRBV12-3/TRBV12-4; clone_size: -; d_call: -; cdr3_aa: CASRPTLGGEQYF; cdr3_nt: TGTGCCAGCAGGCCTACTCTCGGGGGTGAGCAGTACTTC
j_call: TRBJ1-5; v_call: TRBV2; clone_size: -; d_call: -; cdr3_aa: CASSETASQPQHF; cdr3_nt: TGTGCCAGCAGTGAAACAGCTTCTCAGCCCCAGCATTTT
j_call: TRBJ1-1; v_call: TRBV27; clone_size: -; d_call: -; cdr3_aa: CASSLSMGQEAFF; cdr3_nt: TGTGCCAGCAGTTTAAGTATGGGACAAGAAGCTTTCTTT
j_call: TRBJ2-7; v_call: TRBV19; clone_size: -; d_call: TRBD2; cdr3_aa: CASSSFAREGSYEQYF; cdr3_nt: TGTGCCAGTAGTTCCTTCGCGCGGGAGGGGTCCTACGAGCAGTACTTC
j_call: TRBJ1-4; v_call: TRBV30; clone_size: few; d_call: -; cdr3_aa: CASRGQGHEKLFF; cdr3_nt: TGTGCCTCGCGGGGGCAGGGACACGAAAAACTGTTTTTT
j_call: TRBJ2-1; v_call: TRBV5-8; clone_size: -; d_call: -; cdr3_aa: CASTGGSYNEQFF; cdr3_nt: TGTGCCAGCACAGGGGGGTCCTACAATGAGCAGTTCTTC
j_call: TRBJ2-1; v_call: TRBV3-1/TRBV3-2; clone_size: -; d_call: TRBD2; cdr3_aa: CASSQGLAGGLGGNEQFF; cdr3_nt: TGTGCCAGCAGCCAAGGGCTAGCGGGGGGGCTTGGGGGAAATGAGCAGTTCTTC
j_call: TRBJ2-2; v_call: TRBV30; clone_size: -; d_call: -; cdr3_aa: CAWSRQRETGELFF; cdr3_nt: TGTGCCTGGAGCCGCCAAAGAGAAACCGGGGAGCTGTTTTTT
j_call: TRBJ2-5; v_call: TRBV10-1; clone_size: -; d_call: TRBD1; cdr3_aa: CASGRDSQETQYF; cdr3_nt: TGCGCCAGCGGCCGGGACAGCCAAGAGACCCAGTACTTC
j_call: TRBJ1-1; v_call: TRBV29-1; clone_size: -; d_call: TRBD1; cdr3_aa: CSASTGVNTEAFF; cdr3_nt: TGCAGCGCCTCGACAGGGGTGAACACTGAAGCTTTCTTT
j_call: TRBJ1-2; v_call: TRBV9; clone_size: -; d_call: TRBD1; cdr3_aa: CASSVHGTGSYTF; cdr3_nt: TGTGCCAGCAGCGTACATGGGACAGGGAGCTACACCTTC
j_call: TRBJ2-1; v_call: TRBV19; clone_size: -; d_call: TRBD1; cdr3_aa: CASSMGQGPTNEQFF; cdr3_nt: TGTGCCAGTAGTATGGGACAGGGACCTACGAATGAGCAGTTCTTC
j_call: TRBJ2-2; v_call: TRBV7-9; clone_size: once; d_call: -; cdr3_aa: CASSSGDGYAGELFF; cdr3_nt: TGTGCCAGCAGCTCGGGGGATGGGTACGCCGGGGAGCTGTTTTTT
j_call: TRBJ2-1; v_call: TRBV5-1; clone_size: -; d_call: TRBD1; cdr3_aa: CASSLDGTAYNEQFF; cdr3_nt: TGCGCCAGCAGCTTGGATGGGACAGCCTACAATGAGCAGTTCTTC
j_call: TRBJ1-5; v_call: TRBV19; clone_size: few; d_call: -; cdr3_aa: CASGKGNGNQPQHF; cdr3_nt: TGTGCCAGTGGAAAGGGGAACGGCAATCAGCCCCAGCATTTT
j_call: TRBJ2-1; v_call: TRBV27; clone_size: -; d_call: TRBD1; cdr3_aa: CASSLSPRQGRNEQFF; cdr3_nt: TGTGCCAGCAGTTTATCTCCTCGACAGGGTAGGAATGAGCAGTTCTTC
j_call: TRBJ1-6; v_call: TRBV6-6; clone_size: once; d_call: TRBD1; cdr3_aa: CASSYSWDSNSPLHF; cdr3_nt: TGTGCCAGCAGTTACTCCTGGGACAGTAATTCACCCCTCCACTTT
j_call: TRBJ1-2; v_call: TRBV30; clone_size: -; d_call: -; cdr3_aa: CAWSEGHQIKNGYTF; cdr3_nt: TGTGCCTGGAGTGAGGGGCACCAAATAAAGAATGGCTACACCTTC
j_call: TRBJ1-1; v_call: TRBV27; clone_size: -; d_call: TRBD1; cdr3_aa: CASSPGKTTGWPEAFF; cdr3_nt: TGTGCCAGCAGTCCAGGTAAAACGACAGGGTGGCCTGAAGCTTTCTTT
j_call: TRBJ1-2; v_call: TRBV5-4; clone_size: -; d_call: -; cdr3_aa: CASSITGTDGYTF; cdr3_nt: TGTGCCAGCAGCATCACAGGGACGGATGGCTACACCTTC
j_call: TRBJ1-1; v_call: TRBV5-1; clone_size: -; d_call: -; cdr3_aa: CASRDRQTGRNTEAFF; cdr3_nt: TGCGCCAGCAGAGACAGGCAGACCGGACGGAACACTGAAGCTTTCTTT
j_call: TRBJ2-7; v_call: TRBV10-1; clone_size: -; d_call: -; cdr3_aa: CASSPGLNSYEQYF; cdr3_nt: TGCGCCAGCAGCCCGGGACTGAACTCCTACGAGCAGTACTTC
j_call: TRBJ1-1; v_call: TRBV6-1; clone_size: -; d_call: -; cdr3_aa: CASSARGNSYGLSTEAFF; cdr3_nt: TGTGCCAGCAGTGCCCGGGGGAACAGCTACGGATTGAGCACTGAAGCTTTCTTT
j_call: TRBJ2-5; v_call: TRBV3-1/TRBV3-2; clone_size: -; d_call: TRBD2; cdr3_aa: CASSLGGGLETQYF; cdr3_nt: TGTGCCAGCAGCCTCGGGGGAGGGTTGGAGACCCAGTACTTC
j_call: TRBJ2-5; v_call: TRBV2; clone_size: -; d_call: TRBD1; cdr3_aa: CASSEQGAGETQYF; cdr3_nt: TGTGCCAGCAGTGAACAGGGGGCGGGTGAGACCCAGTACTTC
j_call: TRBJ1-1; v_call: TRBV3-1/TRBV3-2; clone_size: -; d_call: -; cdr3_aa: CASSIKGRGTEAFF; cdr3_nt: TGTGCCAGCAGCATAAAAGGAAGGGGGACTGAAGCTTTCTTT
j_call: TRBJ2-7; v_call: TRBV4-1; clone_size: -; d_call: -; cdr3_aa: CASSQGTFLGQYF; cdr3_nt: TGCGCCAGCAGCCAAGGGACTTTTTTAGGGCAGTACTTC
j_call: TRBJ2-7; v_call: TRBV7-9; clone_size: -; d_call: -; cdr3_aa: CASSFRELHEQYF; cdr3_nt: TGTGCCAGCAGCTTCCGGGAACTCCACGAGCAGTACTTC
j_call: TRBJ2-7; v_call: TRBV2; clone_size: -; d_call: TRBD1; cdr3_aa: CASSNRDRVYEQYF; cdr3_nt: TGTGCCAGTAGTAATCGGGACAGAGTCTACGAGCAGTACTTC
j_call: TRBJ2-7; v_call: TRBV18; clone_size: -; d_call: -; cdr3_aa: CASSPPVNPYEQYF; cdr3_nt: TGTGCCAGCTCACCGCCAGTCAACCCCTACGAGCAGTACTTC
j_call: TRBJ1-2; v_call: TRBV28; clone_size: once; d_call: TRBD1; cdr3_aa: CASSLTGGTANYGYTF; cdr3_nt: TGTGCCAGCAGTTTAACAGGGGGGACCGCTAACTATGGCTACACCTTC
j_call: TRBJ2-1; v_call: TRBV2; clone_size: -; d_call: -; cdr3_aa: CASSEAQGWGFF; cdr3_nt: TGTGCCAGCAGTGAAGCGCAGGGGTGGGGGTTCTTC
j_call: TRBJ1-6; v_call: TRBV27; clone_size: -; d_call: TRBD1; cdr3_aa: CASSLTGGGNSPLHF; cdr3_nt: TGTGCCAGCAGTTTGACAGGGGGGGGGAATTCACCCCTCCACTTT
j_call: TRBJ2-7; v_call: TRBV30; clone_size: -; d_call: -; cdr3_aa: CAWNPSPTYEQYF; cdr3_nt: TGTGCCTGGAATCCAAGTCCTACCTACGAGCAGTACTTC
j_call: TRBJ2-1; v_call: TRBV10-3; clone_size: -; d_call: -; cdr3_aa: CAICPGDSYNEQFF; cdr3_nt: TGTGCCATCTGTCCAGGGGACTCCTACAATGAGCAGTTCTTC
j_call: TRBJ1-5; v_call: TRBV2; clone_size: -; d_call: -; cdr3_aa: CASSPGHPNQPQHF; cdr3_nt: TGTGCCAGCAGTCCAGGACACCCGAATCAGCCCCAGCATTTT
j_call: TRBJ2-7; v_call: TRBV27; clone_size: -; d_call: TRBD2; cdr3_aa: CASRNPGGYEQYF; cdr3_nt: TGTGCCAGCAGGAATCCGGGGGGCTACGAGCAGTACTTC
j_call: TRBJ2-2; v_call: TRBV27; clone_size: -; d_call: TRBD2; cdr3_aa: CASSLSGTSGYTGELFF; cdr3_nt: TGTGCCAGCAGTTTATCGGGGACTAGCGGGTACACCGGGGAGCTGTTTTTT